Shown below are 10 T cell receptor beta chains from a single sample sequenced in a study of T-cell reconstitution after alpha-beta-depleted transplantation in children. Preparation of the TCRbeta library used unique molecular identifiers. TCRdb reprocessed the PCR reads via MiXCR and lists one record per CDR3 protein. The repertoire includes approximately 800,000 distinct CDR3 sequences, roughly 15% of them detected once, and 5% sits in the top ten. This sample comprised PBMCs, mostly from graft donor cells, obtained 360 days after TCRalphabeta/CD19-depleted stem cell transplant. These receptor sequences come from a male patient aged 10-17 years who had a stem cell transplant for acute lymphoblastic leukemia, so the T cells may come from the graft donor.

In DNA form, the CDR3 reads TGTGCCAGCAGCTTCCCGGCGCGGCCCACGGACTACGAGCAGTACTTC. Its translation: CASSFPARPTDYEQYF. The V gene is TRBV7-3, the J gene TRBJ2-7, with D unclear. Trimming took 3 bases from V and 3 from J, leaving 18 bases between them. CDR3 length equals 16 residues. From germline, CDR1 is SGHTA and CDR2 FQGTGA. Full variable domain (rest looked up from reference TRBV7-3 and TRBJ2-7): GAGVSQTPSNKVTEKGKYVELRCDPISGHTALYWYRQSLGQGPEFLIYFQGTGAADDSGLPNDRFFAVRPEGSVSTLKIQRTERGDSAVYLCASSFPARPTDYEQYFGPGTRLTVT.

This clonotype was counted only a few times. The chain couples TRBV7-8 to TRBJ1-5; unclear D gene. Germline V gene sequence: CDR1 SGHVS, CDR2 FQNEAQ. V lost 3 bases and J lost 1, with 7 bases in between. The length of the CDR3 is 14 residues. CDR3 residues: CASSFYGSNQPQHF. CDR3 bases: TGTGCCAGCAGCTTTTACGGAAGCAATCAGCCCCAGCATTTT. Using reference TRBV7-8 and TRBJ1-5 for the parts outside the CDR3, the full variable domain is GAGVSQSPRYKVAKRGQDVALRCDPISGHVSLFWYQQALGQGPEFLTYFQNEAQLDKSGLPSDRFFAERPEGSVSTLKIQRTQQEDSAVYLCASSFYGSNQPQHFGDGTRLSIL.

In DNA form, the CDR3 reads TGTGCCAGCAGCTTGGGTGGGAGGAATGTCGTCTACGAGCAGTACTTC. It translates to CASSLGGRNVVYEQYF. This chain links TRBV5-6 with TRBJ2-7; D is perhaps TRBD2 (6 bases). CDR3 length equals 16 residues. The V gene's germline CDR1 is SGHDT and CDR2 YYEEEE. V gave up 0 bases and J gave up 3 bases, with 16 bases separating them.

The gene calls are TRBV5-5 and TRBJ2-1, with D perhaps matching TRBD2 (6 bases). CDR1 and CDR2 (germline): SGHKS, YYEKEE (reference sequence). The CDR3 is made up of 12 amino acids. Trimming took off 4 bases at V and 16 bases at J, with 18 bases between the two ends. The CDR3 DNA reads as TGTGCCAGCAGCCGGTGGGGGGAAGTAGGATTCTTC. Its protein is CASSRWGEVGFF.

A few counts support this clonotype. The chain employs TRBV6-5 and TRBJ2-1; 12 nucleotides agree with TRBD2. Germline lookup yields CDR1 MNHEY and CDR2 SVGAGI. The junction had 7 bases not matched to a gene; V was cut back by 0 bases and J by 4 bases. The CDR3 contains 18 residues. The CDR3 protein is CASSYSRLGLAGYNEQFF. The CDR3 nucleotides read TGTGCCAGCAGTTACTCGAGACTCGGACTAGCGGGGTACAATGAGCAGTTCTTC.

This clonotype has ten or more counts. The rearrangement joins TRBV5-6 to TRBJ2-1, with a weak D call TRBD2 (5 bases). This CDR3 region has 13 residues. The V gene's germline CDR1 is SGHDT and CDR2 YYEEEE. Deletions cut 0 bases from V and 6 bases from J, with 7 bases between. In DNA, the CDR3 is TGTGCCAGCAGCTTGGAAGGGAGCAATGAGCAGTTCTTC. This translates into CASSLEGSNEQFF.

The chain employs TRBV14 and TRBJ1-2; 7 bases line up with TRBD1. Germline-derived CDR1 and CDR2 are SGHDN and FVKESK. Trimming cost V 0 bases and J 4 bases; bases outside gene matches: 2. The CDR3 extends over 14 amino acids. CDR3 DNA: TGTGCCAGCAGCCAAGAGGGACAGTTCTATGGCTACACCTTC. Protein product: CASSQEGQFYGYTF. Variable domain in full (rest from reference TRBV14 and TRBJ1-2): EAGVTQFPSHSVIEKGQTVTLRCDPISGHDNLYWYRRVMGKEIKFLLHFVKESKQDESGMPNNRFLAERTGGTYSTLKVQPAELEDSGVYFCASSQEGQFYGYTFGSGTRLTVV.

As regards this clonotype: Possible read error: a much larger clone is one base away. CDR3 protein: CASSLNPGEAEKLFF. CDR3 coding DNA: TGTGCCAGCAGCTTAAACCCAGGGGAAGCTGAAAAACTGTTTTTT. V gene TRBV9 combines with J gene TRBJ1-4; a possible D gene is TRBD1 (6 bases). With 4 bases removed from V and 7 bases from J, the gap between germline ends came to 17 bases. Germline CDR1 SGDLS, CDR2 YYNGEE. This CDR3 is built from 15 residues.

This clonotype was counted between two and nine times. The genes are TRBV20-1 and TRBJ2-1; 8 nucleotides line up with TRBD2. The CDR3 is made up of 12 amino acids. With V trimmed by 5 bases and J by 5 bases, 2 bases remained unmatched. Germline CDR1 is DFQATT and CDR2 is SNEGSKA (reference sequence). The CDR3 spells CSAGAGDNEQFF. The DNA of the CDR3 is TGCAGTGCTGGAGCGGGGGACAATGAGCAGTTCTTC.

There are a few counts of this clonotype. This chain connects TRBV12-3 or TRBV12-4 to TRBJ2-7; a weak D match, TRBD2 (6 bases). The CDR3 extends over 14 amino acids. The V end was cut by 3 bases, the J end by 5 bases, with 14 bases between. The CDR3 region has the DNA TGTGCCAGCAGTTTTTCGGGAGTAGCCCACGAGCAGTACTTC. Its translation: CASSFSGVAHEQYF.